This T cell receptor beta chain was identified in a study of T-cell memory formation after mild COVID-19. Study overall: Among the donors, TCR clusters were largely specific to each donor.

5'RACE primed at constant segments yielded TCR alpha and TCR beta cDNA libraries bearing sample barcodes and UMIs. TCRdb called the 5' RACE reads again in MiXCR, with one record for every CDR3 protein. The sample shows 200,000 to 250,000 distinct CDR3 sequences, over 7.5% of them seen only once. The germline V gene has CDR1 KGHDR and CDR2 SFDVKD. Trimming removed 3 bases from V and 2 bases from J, with 4 bases in between. This CDR3 spans 13 amino acids. On this clonotype: Its target is unknown.

Findings and limits, study-wide: Some clones that responded turned up in pre-infection memory, which suggests that cross-reactive memory joined in.

Sequencing used PBMCs or a T cell subset sorted from them (not recorded which). This TCR was recovered from a man aged 18-30 years who had mild COVID-19 (a few samples of this study predate the infection). Cell type and time point are not known. The chain is built from TRBV24-1 and TRBJ2-1; D is unclear. CDR3 loop: CATSDGPYNEQFF. The CDR3 DNA sequence: TGTGCCACCAGTGATGGCCCCTACAATGAGCAGTTCTTC.